The sequence of this T cell receptor beta chain was determined in a study of CD8 T cells in ankylosing spondylitis. Using quantitative 5'-RACE with molecular barcodes, the authors made TCR beta libraries. TCRdb re-called the 5' RACE reads with MiXCR, one entry per CDR3 protein. The repertoire holds hundreds of thousands of distinct CDR3 sequences, about 9.1% seen once, with almost 7% in the top ten. The sample holds a few counts of this clonotype. Its target is not known. Points from the study as a whole: The study identified a TCR beta motif of seven or eight highly homologous variants that appeared characteristic of ankylosing spondylitis blood.

Trimming removed 6 bases from V and 6 bases from J, with 14 bases in between. The CDR3 runs 14 residues. Per germline, CDR1 SGHVS and CDR2 FQNEAQ. The chain carries TRBV7-8 and TRBJ2-2; D might be TRBD1 or TRBD2, each matching 6 bases. This TCR came from a male donor with ankylosing spondylitis or in good health (not recorded which). Material for sequencing was blood, either unsorted or a sorted T cell fraction (not recorded which). CDR3 coding DNA: TGTGCCAGCAGACCCGAGGGGGGCCCCGGGGAGCTGTTTTTT. It is translated as CASRPEGGPGELFF.